Below, 8 T cell receptor beta chains from the same sample are listed, as sequenced in a study of PD-1 blockade in mismatch repair-deficient tumors. Generated by immunoSEQ multiplex PCR, the TCRdb table keeps only in-frame clones and is missing some. The table shows some 17,000 clones, with about 80% occurring only once. Sample: PBMCs, taken roughly 23 weeks after starting pembrolizumab. Every receptor here comes from an adult with mismatch repair-deficient cancer.

The chain has TRBV4-2 and TRBJ2-7; possible D gene TRBD1, 6 bases. V lost 0 bases to trimming and J lost 3 bases, with 12 bases between them. Per the germline V gene, CDR1 is LGHNA and CDR2 is YNFKEQ. CDR3 size: 15 residues. DNA of the CDR3: TGTGCCAGCAGCCAAGATACGGGACACAACTACGAGCAGTACTTC. Protein product: CASSQDTGHNYEQYF.

The V and J genes are TRBV6-5 and TRBJ2-7; 7 bases align to TRBD1. The CDR3 extends over 15 amino acids. From germline, CDR1 is MNHEY and CDR2 SVGAGI. V shed 4 bases, J shed 0 bases, and the junction held 6 bases outside the gene matches. DNA for the CDR3: TGTGCCAGCAGTTCCCCGACAGGGATCTCCTACGAGCAGTACTTC. As protein: CASSSPTGISYEQYF.

V is TRBV5-1 and J is TRBJ1-1; no clear D gene. Per the germline V gene, CDR1 is SGHRS and CDR2 is YFSETQ. Trimming took 7 bases from V and 4 from J, leaving 14 bases between them. The CDR3 consists of 13 residues. The CDR3 DNA follows: TGCGCCAGCTCCCAGGTGGTCGGCACTGAAGCTTTCTTT. This sequence encodes CASSQVVGTEAFF.

J is TRBJ2-7 and V is TRBV5-1; a weak D match, TRBD1 (5 bases). The CDR3 extends over 15 amino acids. The V end was cut by 2 bases, the J end by 2 bases, with 14 bases between. Per germline, CDR1 SGHRS and CDR2 YFSETQ. Here the CDR3 DNA reads TGCGCCAGCAGCTTAGGTGGCAGGGTCCCCTACGAGCAGTACTTC. It specifies CASSLGGRVPYEQYF.

The chain carries TRBV7-9 and TRBJ2-3; D is possibly TRBD2 (6 bases). Germline lookup yields CDR1 SEHNR and CDR2 FQNEAQ (reference sequence). With 1 base removed from V and 6 bases from J, the gap between germline ends came to 8 bases. CDR3 length: 13 residues. The CDR3 loop is CASSLEAGDTQYF. CDR3 in DNA: TGTGCCAGCAGCTTAGAAGCGGGCGATACGCAGTATTTT.

The rearrangement joins TRBV15 to TRBJ2-7; TRBD2 matches 7 bases. CDR1 and CDR2 from the germline V gene are LNHNV and YYDKDF (reference sequence). The CDR3 totals 15 residues. Losses at the gene ends were 2 bases for V and 2 bases for J; bases not matched to a gene: 6. CDR3 amino acids: CATSRRLARAYEQYF. The CDR3 DNA follows: TGTGCCACCAGCAGACGACTAGCTAGGGCCTACGAGCAGTACTTC.

J is TRBJ2-1 and V is TRBV6-5, with D perhaps TRBD2 (5 bases). Germline CDR1 is MNHEY and CDR2 is SVGAGI. This CDR3 comprises 16 residues. Trimming removed 4 bases from V and 0 bases from J, with 13 bases in between. The CDR3 DNA reads TGTGCCAGCAGTTCCAGACTACCCGGCTCCTACAATGAGCAGTTCTTC. Protein: CASSSRLPGSYNEQFF.

V gene TRBV30 combines with J gene TRBJ2-3, with 7 bases lining up with TRBD2. CDR1 is GTSNPN and CDR2 is SVGIG in the germline V gene (reference sequence). V lost 2 bases, J lost 4 bases, and 6 bases stayed unmatched. The CDR3 is made up of 14 amino acids. The CDR3 protein is CAWSWAGAPDTQYF. CDR3 nucleotides: TGTGCCTGGAGTTGGGCGGGAGCCCCAGATACGCAGTATTTT.